This TCR beta chain was obtained from a study of Graves' ophthalmopathy and Graves' hyperthyroidism. Other autoimmune diseases, uncontrolled infections, pregnancy or lactation led to the exclusion of patients. Amplified TCR beta CDR3 regions were obtained using RNA transcripts as template. Amplification began with first-round RT-PCR using HTBI primers, then second-round multiplex PCR was performed. TCRdb itself ran the multiplex PCR reads through MiXCR, one entry per CDR3 protein. The sample consists of approximately 460,000 distinct CDR3 sequences, around 15% of them appearing once. From germline, CDR1 is DFQATT and CDR2 SNEGSKA (reference sequence). With 2 bases removed from V and 2 bases from J, the gap between germline ends came to 12 bases. The CDR3 consists of 14 residues. This clonotype was counted ten times or more.

The source is a woman aged 25 to 39 with Graves' ophthalmopathy. The rearrangement links TRBV20-1 to TRBJ1-1; D perhaps matches TRBD1 (6 bases). Sample: blood. For the CDR3, the DNA is TGCAGTGCTAGAATCTACAGGGCCAACACTGAAGCTTTCTTT. It is translated as CSARIYRANTEAFF.